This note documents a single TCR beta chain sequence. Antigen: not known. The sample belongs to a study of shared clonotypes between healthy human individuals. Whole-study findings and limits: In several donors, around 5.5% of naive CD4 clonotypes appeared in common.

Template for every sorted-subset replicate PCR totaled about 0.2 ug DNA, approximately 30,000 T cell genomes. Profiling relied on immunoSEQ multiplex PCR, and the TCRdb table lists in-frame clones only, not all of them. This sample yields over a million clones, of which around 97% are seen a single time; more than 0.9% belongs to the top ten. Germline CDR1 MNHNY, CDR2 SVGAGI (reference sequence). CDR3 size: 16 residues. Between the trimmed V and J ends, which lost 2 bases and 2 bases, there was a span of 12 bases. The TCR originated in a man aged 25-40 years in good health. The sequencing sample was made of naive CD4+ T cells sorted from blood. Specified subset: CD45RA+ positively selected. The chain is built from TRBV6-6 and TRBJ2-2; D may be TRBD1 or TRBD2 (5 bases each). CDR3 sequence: CASSYGGPPNTGELFF. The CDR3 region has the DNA TGTGCCAGCAGTTACGGGGGACCCCCTAACACCGGGGAGCTGTTTTTT.